Presented here are 20 T cell receptor beta chains from one specimen sequenced in a study of T cell repertoires in cytomegalovirus infection. These TCRs are of unknown antigen specificity. Each CDR3 protein is one row after TCRdb ran MiXCR on the reads. Altogether 550,000 to 850,000 distinct CDR3 sequences are present, around 31% being singletons, with the ten largest covering 15% to 20%. The specimen comprised cultured PBMCs, sampled from culture after CMV antigen stimulation. The source is a human donor in good health (CMV status not recorded). Some clones in this sample may be carry-over from other donors' samples.

This clonotype was observed a few times. The chain links TRBV2 to TRBJ2-1, with TRBD1 as a possible D gene (6 bases). This CDR3 contains 17 residues. Germline V gene data show CDR1 as SNHLY and CDR2 as FYNNEI. The ends were cut back, 6 bases at V and 0 bases at J, with 18 bases in the middle. Written as DNA, the CDR3 is TGTGCCAGCAGGGTTACTACCGGGACAAACTCCTACAATGAGCAGTTCTTC. Translated: CASRVTTGTNSYNEQFF.

This clonotype came up many times. V usage is TRBV7-8 and J usage is TRBJ2-7; D is undetermined. The V end lost 0 bases, the J end lost 6 bases, and 12 bases lay between the germline ends. CDR1 SGHVS and CDR2 FQNEAQ come from the germline V gene. The CDR3 covers 14 residues. The CDR3 DNA sequence: TGTGCCAGCAGCTTAGCTCCCCCCGAAGCCGAGCAGTACTTC. This codes for CASSLAPPEAEQYF.

This clonotype was detected many times. The chain carries TRBV7-6 and TRBJ2-1, with 8 bases aligning to TRBD2. V lost 2 bases, J lost 7 bases, and 7 bases stayed unmatched. Per germline, CDR1 SGHVS and CDR2 FNYEAQ. The CDR3 consists of 15 residues. Written as DNA, the CDR3 is TGTGCCAGCAGCTTAAGGGGACTAGGGCGTAATGAGCAGTTCTTC. Translation: CASSLRGLGRNEQFF.

The genes are TRBV12-3 or TRBV12-4 and TRBJ2-1, with a weak D call TRBD2 (5 bases). The CDR3 loop spans 15 amino acids. V shed 4 bases and J shed 2 bases, with 12 bases lying between them. CDR3 nucleotides: TGTGCCAGCAGTTCGGGAACCCCAGCCTACAATGAGCAGTTCTTC. Translation gives CASSSGTPAYNEQFF.

A few counts support this clonotype. The chain recombines TRBV7-9 with TRBJ1-1; possible D gene TRBD1, 5 bases. Trimming took off 1 base at V and 5 bases at J, with 14 bases between the two ends. CDR3 length: 15 amino acids. The germline V gene encodes CDR1 SEHNR and CDR2 FQNEAQ (reference sequence). CDR3 DNA: TGTGCCAGCAGCTTAGAATGGCGGGGGAAGACTGAAGCTTTCTTT. Residues: CASSLEWRGKTEAFF.

This chain uses TRBV7-2 with TRBJ1-1; D is uncertain. The V end was cut by 1 base, the J end by 7 bases, with 7 bases between. The CDR3 extends over 12 amino acids. CDR1 is SGHTA and CDR2 is FQGNSA in the germline V gene. The CDR3 coding sequence is TGTGCCAGCAGCTTAGGAGCGGTTGAAGCTTTCTTT. As protein: CASSLGAVEAFF.

This clonotype came up a few times. The V and J genes are TRBV6-1 and TRBJ2-2; D perhaps matches TRBD1 (6 bases). The CDR3 extends over 15 amino acids. Looked up from germline, CDR1 is MNHNS and CDR2 is SASEGT. With 5 bases removed from V and 7 bases from J, the gap between germline ends came to 17 bases. CDR3 sequence: CASSLTIQGDGELFF. The CDR3 DNA reads TGTGCCAGCAGTTTAACCATACAGGGAGACGGGGAGCTGTTTTTT.

This clonotype occurred a few times. J is TRBJ1-1 and V is TRBV6-5; unclear D gene. Between the trimmed V and J ends, which lost 2 bases and 0 bases, there was a span of 10 bases. CDR1 and CDR2 (germline): MNHEY, SVGAGI. The CDR3 is 15 amino acids. This CDR3 is CASSYQPALNTEAFF. CDR3 coding DNA: TGTGCCAGCAGTTACCAGCCGGCCCTGAACACTGAAGCTTTCTTT.

This clonotype was counted between two and nine times. The chain combines TRBV7-2 with TRBJ1-2; D ambiguous. The CDR3 sequence is 14 residues long. The ends were cut back, 7 bases at V and 5 bases at J, with 17 bases in the middle. Germline V gene lookup returns CDR1 SGHTA and CDR2 FQGNSA. CDR3 sequence: CASTPPPGVYGYTF. In DNA form, the CDR3 reads TGTGCCAGCACCCCCCCACCTGGGGTTTATGGCTACACCTTC.

The V gene is TRBV7-2, the J gene TRBJ2-7, with no clear D. In germline, CDR1 is SGHTA, CDR2 FQGNSA. This CDR3 comprises 12 residues. The V and J ends lost 6 bases and 4 bases respectively, with 10 bases between them. CDR3 coding DNA: TGTGCCAGCAGTTGGGGTACTTACGAGCAGTACTTC. Translated, it gives CASSWGTYEQYF.

This clonotype was seen a handful of times. V gene TRBV6-1 combines with J gene TRBJ2-1; D is possibly TRBD2 (6 bases). Trimming shortened V by 7 bases and J by 4 bases, and 17 bases separated the two germline ends. In germline, CDR1 is MNHNS, CDR2 SASEGT. CDR3 length: 15 residues. The CDR3: CASTVARGVYNEQFF. In DNA, the CDR3 is TGTGCCAGCACAGTGGCCCGCGGGGTTTACAATGAGCAGTTCTTC.

In nucleotides, the CDR3 is TGTGCCAGCAGTTTAATTCAGGCTAGCGGAGCCACAGATACGCAGTATTTT. It translates to CASSLIQASGATDTQYF. J is TRBJ2-3 and V is TRBV12-3 or TRBV12-4; 7 positions agree with TRBD2. With 2 bases clipped from V and 2 bases from J, the junction kept 10 bases outside the gene matches. This CDR3 has 17 residues.

This clonotype was observed a single time. J is TRBJ2-7 and V is TRBV20-1, with D perhaps assigned TRBD1 or TRBD2 (5 bases each). Trimming took off 6 bases at V and 3 bases at J, with 27 bases between the two ends. This CDR3 has 17 residues. Germline V gives CDR1 DFQATT, CDR2 SNEGSKA (reference sequence). The CDR3 here is CSAPPIGTPSIYYEQYF. Here the CDR3 DNA reads TGCAGTGCCCCCCCCATCGGGACCCCGAGCATCTACTACGAGCAGTACTTC.

The V and J genes are TRBV2 and TRBJ2-1, with D tentatively TRBD2 (5 bases). Per germline, CDR1 SNHLY and CDR2 FYNNEI. This CDR3 region has 15 residues. V lost 1 base and J 6 bases, leaving 13 bases between the germline ends. The CDR3 DNA reads as TGTGCCAGCAGTGAAGAGTGGGGTACTAGCAATGAGCAGTTCTTC. Protein product: CASSEEWGTSNEQFF. Variable domain in full (rest from reference TRBV2 and TRBJ2-1): EPEVTQTPSHQVTQMGQEVILRCVPISNHLYFYWYRQILGQKVEFLVSFYNNEISEKSEIFDDQFSVERPDGSNFTLKIRSTKLEDSAMYFCASSEEWGTSNEQFFGPGTRLTVL.

The sample holds a few counts of this clonotype. This sequence joins TRBV12-3 or TRBV12-4 and TRBJ1-3, with D maybe TRBD1 (6 bases). This CDR3 has 13 amino acids. Trimming took 4 bases from V and 7 from J, leaving 11 bases between them. The CDR3 nucleotides read TGTGCCAGCAGTTCCAACAGGGAGAACACCATATATTTT. It codes for CASSSNRENTIYF.

This clonotype has a count of ten or more. The chain links TRBV7-2 to TRBJ2-7; D unresolved. With 3 bases removed from V and 0 bases from J, the gap between germline ends came to 6 bases. The CDR3 has 13 residues. Germline V lookup: CDR1 SGHTA, CDR2 FQGNSA. CDR3 loop: CASSFGLSYEQYF. The DNA of the CDR3 is TGTGCCAGCAGCTTTGGGCTCTCCTACGAGCAGTACTTC.

The chain couples TRBV6-1 to TRBJ2-1, with unresolved D. Germline CDR1 reads MNHNS; CDR2 reads SASEGT. The CDR3 has 15 amino acids. Trimming pared 0 bases from V and 2 bases from J, leaving 8 bases between. DNA of the CDR3: TGTGCCAGCAGTGAAGCTGACTTCACCTACAATGAGCAGTTCTTC. This encodes CASSEADFTYNEQFF.

This clonotype has a single count. The rearrangement joins TRBV4-3 to TRBJ2-1; D is possibly TRBD2 (6 bases). V was clipped by 0 bases and J by 4 bases, with 13 bases between them. The length of the CDR3 is 16 residues. Looked up from germline, CDR1 is LGHNA and CDR2 is YSLEER. The CDR3 DNA is TGCGCCAGCAGCCAAGATCCCCAGCGGGCGTACAATGAGCAGTTCTTC. It specifies CASSQDPQRAYNEQFF.

In this sample, this clonotype turned up a few times. This chain connects TRBV19 to TRBJ2-2, with D perhaps matching TRBD1 (5 bases). Trimming took 2 bases from V and 0 from J, leaving 7 bases between them. The CDR3 length is 15 residues. Germline V gene data show CDR1 as LNHDA and CDR2 as SQIVND (reference sequence). This chain's CDR3 is CASSIRGPNTGELFF. The CDR3 nucleotides read TGTGCCAGTAGTATAAGGGGCCCGAACACCGGGGAGCTGTTTTTT.

In this sample, this clonotype turned up many times. V usage is TRBV7-6 and J usage is TRBJ2-7, with D possibly matching TRBD2 (5 bases). Trimming shortened V by 6 bases and J by 4 bases, and 19 bases separated the two germline ends. Germline CDR1 SGHVS, CDR2 FNYEAQ. CDR3 length: 15 amino acids. For the CDR3, the DNA is TGTGCCAGCAGGGCCGGGATGGGCCTCGGGTACGAGCAGTACTTC. It encodes CASRAGMGLGYEQYF.